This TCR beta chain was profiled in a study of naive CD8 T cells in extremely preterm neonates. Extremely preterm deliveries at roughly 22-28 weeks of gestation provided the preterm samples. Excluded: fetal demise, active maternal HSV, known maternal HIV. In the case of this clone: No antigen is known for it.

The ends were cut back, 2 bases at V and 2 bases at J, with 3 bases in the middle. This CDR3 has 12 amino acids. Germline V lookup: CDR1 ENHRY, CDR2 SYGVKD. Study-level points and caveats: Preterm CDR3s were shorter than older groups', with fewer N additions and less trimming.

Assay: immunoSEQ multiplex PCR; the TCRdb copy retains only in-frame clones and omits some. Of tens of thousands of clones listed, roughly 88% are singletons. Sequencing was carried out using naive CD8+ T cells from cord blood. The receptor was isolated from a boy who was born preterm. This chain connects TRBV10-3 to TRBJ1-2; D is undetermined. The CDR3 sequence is CAISETNYGYTF. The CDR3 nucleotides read TGTGCCATCAGTGAGACAAACTATGGCTACACCTTC.